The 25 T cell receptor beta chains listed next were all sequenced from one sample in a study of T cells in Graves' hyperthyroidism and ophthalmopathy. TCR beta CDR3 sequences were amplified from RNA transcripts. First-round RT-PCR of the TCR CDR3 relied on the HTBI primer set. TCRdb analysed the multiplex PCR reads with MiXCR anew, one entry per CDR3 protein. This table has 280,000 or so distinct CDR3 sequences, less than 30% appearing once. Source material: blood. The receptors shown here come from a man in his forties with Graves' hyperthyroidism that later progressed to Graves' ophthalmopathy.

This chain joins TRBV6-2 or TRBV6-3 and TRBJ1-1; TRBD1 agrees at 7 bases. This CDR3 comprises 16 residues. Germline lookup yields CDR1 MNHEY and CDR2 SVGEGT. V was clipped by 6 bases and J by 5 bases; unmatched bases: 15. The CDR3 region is CASREEDRAGRTEAFF. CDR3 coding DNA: TGTGCCAGCAGAGAGGAAGACAGGGCCGGGAGGACTGAAGCTTTCTTT.

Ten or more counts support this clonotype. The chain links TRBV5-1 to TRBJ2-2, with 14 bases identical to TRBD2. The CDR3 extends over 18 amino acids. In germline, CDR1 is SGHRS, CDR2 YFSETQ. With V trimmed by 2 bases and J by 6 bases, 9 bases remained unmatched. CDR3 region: CASSFWTSGRIDAGELFF. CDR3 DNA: TGCGCCAGCAGCTTTTGGACTAGCGGGAGGATCGATGCCGGGGAGCTGTTTTTT.

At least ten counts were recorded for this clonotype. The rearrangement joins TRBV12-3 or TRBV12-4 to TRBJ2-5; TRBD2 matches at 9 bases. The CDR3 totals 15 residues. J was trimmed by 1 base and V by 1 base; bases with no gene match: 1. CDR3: CASSLVAGAQETQYF. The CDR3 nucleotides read TGTGCCAGCAGTTTAGTAGCGGGAGCCCAAGAGACCCAGTACTTC.

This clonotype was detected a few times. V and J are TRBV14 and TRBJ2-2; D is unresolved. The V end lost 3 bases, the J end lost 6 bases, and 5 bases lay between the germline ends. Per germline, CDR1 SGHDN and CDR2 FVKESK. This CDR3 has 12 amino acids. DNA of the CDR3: TGTGCCAGCAGCCACCGCTCCGGGGAGCTGTTTTTT. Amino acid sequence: CASSHRSGELFF. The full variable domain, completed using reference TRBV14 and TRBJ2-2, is EAGVTQFPSHSVIEKGQTVTLRCDPISGHDNLYWYRRVMGKEIKFLLHFVKESKQDESGMPNNRFLAERTGGTYSTLKVQPAELEDSGVYFCASSHRSGELFFGEGSRLTVL.

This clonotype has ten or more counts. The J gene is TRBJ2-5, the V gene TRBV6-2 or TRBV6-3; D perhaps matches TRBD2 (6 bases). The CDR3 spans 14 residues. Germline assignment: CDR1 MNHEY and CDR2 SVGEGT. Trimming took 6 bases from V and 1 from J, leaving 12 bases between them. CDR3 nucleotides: TGTGCCAGCAGCCCGGCGGGGATCCAAGAGACCCAGTACTTC. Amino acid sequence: CASSPAGIQETQYF.

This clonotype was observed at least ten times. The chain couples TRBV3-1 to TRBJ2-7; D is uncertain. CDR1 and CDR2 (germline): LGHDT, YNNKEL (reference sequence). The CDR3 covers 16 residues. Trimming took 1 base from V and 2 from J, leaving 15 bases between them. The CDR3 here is CASSQGVRRTPYEQYF. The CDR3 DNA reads TGTGCCAGCAGCCAAGGTGTGCGCAGGACGCCCTACGAGCAGTACTTC.

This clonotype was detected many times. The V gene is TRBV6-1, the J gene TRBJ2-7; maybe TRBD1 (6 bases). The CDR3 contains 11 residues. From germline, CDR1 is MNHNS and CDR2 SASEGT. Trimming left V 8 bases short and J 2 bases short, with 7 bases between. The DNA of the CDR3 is TGTGCCAGCCAGGGGACCTACGAGCAGTACTTC. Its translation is CASQGTYEQYF.

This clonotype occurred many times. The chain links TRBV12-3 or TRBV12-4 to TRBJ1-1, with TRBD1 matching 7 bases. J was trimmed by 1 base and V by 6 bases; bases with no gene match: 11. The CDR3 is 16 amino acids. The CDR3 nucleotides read TGTGCCAGCAGGCCATCTGAGGGGGCAAGGAACACTGAAGCTTTCTTT. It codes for CASRPSEGARNTEAFF.

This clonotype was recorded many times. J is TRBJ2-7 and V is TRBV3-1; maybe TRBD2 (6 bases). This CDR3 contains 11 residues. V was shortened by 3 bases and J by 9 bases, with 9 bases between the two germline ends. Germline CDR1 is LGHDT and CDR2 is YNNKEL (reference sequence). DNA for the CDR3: TGTGCCAGCAGCCACACTAGCTCGCAGTACTTC. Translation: CASSHTSSQYF.

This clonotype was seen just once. For the CDR3, the DNA is TGTGCCAGCGGGACTAGCAGCTACAATGAGCAGTTCTTC. Translation gives CASGTSSYNEQFF. This sequence joins TRBV28 and TRBJ2-1; TRBD2 matches at 9 bases. After removal of 8 bases from V and 3 bases from J, the junction contained 2 bases not matched to a gene. This CDR3 is built from 13 residues. The V gene's germline CDR1 is MDHEN and CDR2 SYDVKM.

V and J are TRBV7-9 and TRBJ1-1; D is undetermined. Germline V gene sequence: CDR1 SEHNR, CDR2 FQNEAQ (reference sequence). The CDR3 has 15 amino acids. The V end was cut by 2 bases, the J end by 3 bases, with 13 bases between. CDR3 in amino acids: CASSLPKGRDTEAFF. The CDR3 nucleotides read TGTGCCAGCAGCTTACCGAAGGGTCGGGACACTGAAGCTTTCTTT.

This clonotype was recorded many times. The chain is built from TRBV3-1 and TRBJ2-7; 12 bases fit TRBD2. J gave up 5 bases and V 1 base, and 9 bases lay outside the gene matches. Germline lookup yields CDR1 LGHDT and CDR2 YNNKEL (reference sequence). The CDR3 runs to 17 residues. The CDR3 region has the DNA TGTGCCAGCAGCCAAGTACTAGCGGGAGGTAGCCAAGACGAGCAGTACTTC. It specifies CASSQVLAGGSQDEQYF.

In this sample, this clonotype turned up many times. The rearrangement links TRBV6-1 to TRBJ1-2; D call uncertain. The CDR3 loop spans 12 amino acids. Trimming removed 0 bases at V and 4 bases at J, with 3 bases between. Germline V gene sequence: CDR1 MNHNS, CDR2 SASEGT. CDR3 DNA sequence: TGTGCCAGCAGTGAAGCGAGCTATGGCTACACCTTC. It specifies CASSEASYGYTF.

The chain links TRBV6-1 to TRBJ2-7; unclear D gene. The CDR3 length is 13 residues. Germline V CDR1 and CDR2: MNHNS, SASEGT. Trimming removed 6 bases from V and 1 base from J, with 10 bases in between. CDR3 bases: TGTGCCAGCAGCTGGCAGGTGTCCTACGAGCAGTACTTC. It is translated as CASSWQVSYEQYF.

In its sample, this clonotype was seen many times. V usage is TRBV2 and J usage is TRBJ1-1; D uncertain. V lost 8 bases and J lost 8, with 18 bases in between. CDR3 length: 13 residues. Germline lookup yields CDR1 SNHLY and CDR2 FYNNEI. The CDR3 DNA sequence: TGTGCCAGCGCAAATACCTATTGGTCCGAAGCTTTCTTT. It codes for CASANTYWSEAFF.

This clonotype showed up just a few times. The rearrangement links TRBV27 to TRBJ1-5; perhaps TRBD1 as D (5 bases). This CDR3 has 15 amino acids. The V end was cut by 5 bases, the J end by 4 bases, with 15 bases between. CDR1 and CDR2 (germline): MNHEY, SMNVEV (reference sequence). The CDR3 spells CASSGPGGVNQPQHF. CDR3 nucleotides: TGTGCCAGCAGTGGACCTGGGGGGGTTAATCAGCCCCAGCATTTT.

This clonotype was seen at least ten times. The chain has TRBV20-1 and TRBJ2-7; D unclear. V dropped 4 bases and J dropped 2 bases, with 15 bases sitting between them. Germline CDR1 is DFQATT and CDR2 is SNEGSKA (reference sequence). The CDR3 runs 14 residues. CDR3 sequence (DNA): TGCAGTGCTACACTCTCTGCTAGGGCCTACGAGCAGTACTTC. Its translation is CSATLSARAYEQYF.

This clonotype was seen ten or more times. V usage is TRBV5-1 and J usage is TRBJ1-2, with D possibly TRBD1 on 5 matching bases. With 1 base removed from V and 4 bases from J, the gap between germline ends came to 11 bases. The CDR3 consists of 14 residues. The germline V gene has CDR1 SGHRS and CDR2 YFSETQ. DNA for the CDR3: TGCGCCAGCAGCTTGCAGGGTTTTGGCTATGGCTACACCTTC. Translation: CASSLQGFGYGYTF.

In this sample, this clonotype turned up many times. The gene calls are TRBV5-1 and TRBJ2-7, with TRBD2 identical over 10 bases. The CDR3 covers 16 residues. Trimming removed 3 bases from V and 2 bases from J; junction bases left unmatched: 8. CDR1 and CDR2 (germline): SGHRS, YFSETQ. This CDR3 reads CASSWFASGSAYEQYF. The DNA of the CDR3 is TGCGCCAGCAGCTGGTTCGCTAGCGGGAGCGCCTACGAGCAGTACTTC.

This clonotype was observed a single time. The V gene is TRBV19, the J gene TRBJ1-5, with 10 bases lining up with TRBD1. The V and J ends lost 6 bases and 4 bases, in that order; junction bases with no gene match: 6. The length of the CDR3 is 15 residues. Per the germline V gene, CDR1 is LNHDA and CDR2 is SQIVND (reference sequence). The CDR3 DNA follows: TGTGCCAGTAGCATTTCGGGACAGGGGAATCAGCCCCAGCATTTT. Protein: CASSISGQGNQPQHF.

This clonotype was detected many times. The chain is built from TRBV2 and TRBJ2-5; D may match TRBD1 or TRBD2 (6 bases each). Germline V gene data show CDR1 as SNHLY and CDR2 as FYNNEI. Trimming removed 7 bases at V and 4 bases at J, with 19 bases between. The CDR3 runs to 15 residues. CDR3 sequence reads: CASKVEGGKIETQYF. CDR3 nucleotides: TGTGCCAGCAAGGTGGAGGGGGGTAAAATAGAGACCCAGTACTTC.

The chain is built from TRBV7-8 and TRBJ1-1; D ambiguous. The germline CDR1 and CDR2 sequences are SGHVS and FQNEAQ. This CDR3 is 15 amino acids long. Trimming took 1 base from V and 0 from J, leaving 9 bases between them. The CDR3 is CASSLGALMNTEAFF. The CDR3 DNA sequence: TGTGCCAGCAGCTTAGGGGCGCTTATGAACACTGAAGCTTTCTTT.

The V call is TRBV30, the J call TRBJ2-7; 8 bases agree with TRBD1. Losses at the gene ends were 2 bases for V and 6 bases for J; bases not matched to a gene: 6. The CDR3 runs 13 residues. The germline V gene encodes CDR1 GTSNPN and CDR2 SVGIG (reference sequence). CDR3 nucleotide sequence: TGTGCCTGGAGTATAGGACAGGGAAGCGAGCAGTACTTC. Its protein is CAWSIGQGSEQYF.

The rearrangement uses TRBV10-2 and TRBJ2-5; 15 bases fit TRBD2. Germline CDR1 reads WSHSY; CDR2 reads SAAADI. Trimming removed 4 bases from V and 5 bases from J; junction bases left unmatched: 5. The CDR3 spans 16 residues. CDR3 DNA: TGCGCCAGCAGTGGCGGGACTAGCGGGAGGAGCGAGACCCAGTACTTC. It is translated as CASSGGTSGRSETQYF.

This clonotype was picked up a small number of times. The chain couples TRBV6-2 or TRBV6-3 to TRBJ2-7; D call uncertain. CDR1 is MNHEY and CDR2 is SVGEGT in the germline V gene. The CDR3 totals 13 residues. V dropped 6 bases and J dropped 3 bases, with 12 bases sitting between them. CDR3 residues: CASRGNPDYEQYF. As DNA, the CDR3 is TGTGCCAGCAGAGGCAACCCGGACTACGAGCAGTACTTC.